This T cell receptor (beta chain) was documented in a study of T cells in narcolepsy. Study-wide context: Donors had narcolepsy type 1 or type 2, or were healthy controls. Notes on the study in general: Reportedly, autoreactive clonotypes were serially detected in patients' blood but not controls'. Comparing one patient's CSF and blood CD4+ clonotypes highlighted HCRT- and TRIB2-specific autoreactive clonotypes. In some patient and control memory CD4+ samples, autoreactive clones were absent.

For this clone: The antigen remains undetermined.

V trimming: 5 bases; J trimming: 7 bases; junction bases outside the gene matches: 4. CDR1 is SGHNT and CDR2 is YENEEA in the germline V gene. The CDR3 sequence is 13 residues long. TCRdb keeps only in-frame clones here, not all; method: immunoSEQ multiplex PCR. This sample has about 24,000 clones, with roughly 64% found just once. The clonotype comes from a human donor in good health. The J gene is TRBJ2-1, the V gene TRBV11-3; 8 nucleotides match TRBD2. The sequencing sample was made of memory (CD45RA-) CD4+ T cells from blood. CDR3: CASSVGTSNEQFF. CDR3 coding DNA: TGTGCCAGCAGCGTCGGGACTAGTAATGAGCAGTTCTTC.